This T cell receptor (beta chain) was found in a study of cytomegalovirus exposure and HLA in healthy donors. Both 60 Vbeta primers and 13 Jbeta primers went into the PCR. Method: immunoSEQ multiplex PCR; TCRdb's copy keeps in-frame clones and lacks some. The sample has some 32,000 clones, approximately 87% seen once. This clone came up once. What it binds is unknown. Study results and limitations: For most TCR beta V segments, an earlier analysis put the productive rate at about 87% or about 30% of the time.

V shed 6 bases and J 6 bases; nucleotides not matched to a gene: 14. The CDR3 is made up of 16 amino acids. From germline, CDR1 is MGHRA and CDR2 YSYEKL. This chain uses TRBV4-1 with TRBJ1-1, with 9 bases that match TRBD1. The sequence was obtained from a boy younger than 18 in good health and CMV-seronegative. The sequenced material came from PBMCs. The DNA of the CDR3 is TGCGCCAGCAGTCGGGACAGGGTGAAAAGGGGCTCTGAAGCTTTCTTT. As protein: CASSRDRVKRGSEAFF.